This note documents a single T cell receptor beta chain sequence. Its recognized antigen is unknown. No base-level quality is on record; no much larger clone is a single base apart. This sample was taken from a study of blood T cell repertoires in COVID-19 (dated by TCRdb to about 2020). Background on the whole study: Collaborator samples came from the United States, Italy and Spain and covered acute and convalescent phases of COVID-19. The prospective study material was composed of cDNA or gDNA derived from T cells, B-cell-depleted T cells, or PBMCs. Subjects who had been exposed to COVID-19, were actively infected with it, or had recovered from it provided the deeply sampled blood TCRbeta repertoires that made up the dataset. The repertoires were made available in a free public database intended to serve as a resource for research on the immune response to SARS-CoV-2. Samples came from the ongoing ImmuneRACE study (first 160 participants) plus 1,254 subjects from 6 global collaborators. Nearly every sample came with metadata listing a de-identified subject ID, COVID-19 status, age in years and sex. HLA class I and class II types, where available, came from metadata supplied by the sample provider rather than from assay-based typing.

Participants in the prospective study were enrolled through a virtual design, were aged 18 to 89 years, and lived in approximately 24 United States geographic areas. Cohort assignment in the prospective study relied on participant-reported clinical history from a screening survey and a study questionnaire. Recovered participants in ImmuneRACE Cohort 3 were defined as having two consecutive negative NP/OP PCR tests, clearance from a healthcare professional, or resolution of symptoms. In the prospective study, mobile phlebotomists collected whole blood, serum and a nasopharyngeal or oropharyngeal swab from each participant. Prospective study participants could optionally give additional blood draws and questionnaires over an approximately two-month period. Prospective study blood samples were shipped either frozen or at room temperature before DNA extraction. The germline V gene specifies SGDLS as CDR1 and YYNGEE as CDR2. There are 15 amino acids in the CDR3, from cysteine to phenylalanine inclusive. The kept DNA is CDR3 alone, 45 bases in frame from the first base. V drops 5 bases and J drops 3 bases, leaving 17 bases in between.

Findings and caveats that apply to the study as a whole: How much clinical and demographic metadata was included differed by source and by participant, and the metadata was provided uncurated.

TCRbeta CDR3 regions were amplified from genomic DNA by means of the immunoSEQ Assay, a bias-controlled multiplex PCR. On the study's bioinformatics: Nucleated cell counts per sample were estimated from amplification of reference gene primers within the assay. To quantify the absolute abundance of each unique TCRbeta CDR3 rearrangement, sequence reads were collapsed and filtered. For each sample, productive Simpson clonality was calculated as the square root of Simpson's diversity index across productive rearrangements. TCRdb provides this immuneACCESS table in a form limited to in-frame rearrangements. Some clones are lacking; in checked studies, under half of them reflect an unresolved V gene, and why the rest are absent is not known. V, J and clone size are those of that table, while D and trimming were read from the DNA. For this sample the table gives around 200,000 clones, of which around 84% were detected only once. The top ten hold under 20% of the sample.

This TCR was sampled from a middle-aged man who had recovered from COVID-19. The rearrangement joined TRBV9 to TRBJ1-2, with the D gene uncertain. The sequencing input was PBMCs or T cells enriched from blood (not recorded which). The nucleotides read TGTGCCAGCAGTGCCCTTGAAAACCTAGACTATGGCTACACCTTC. This is translated as CASSALENLDYGYTF.